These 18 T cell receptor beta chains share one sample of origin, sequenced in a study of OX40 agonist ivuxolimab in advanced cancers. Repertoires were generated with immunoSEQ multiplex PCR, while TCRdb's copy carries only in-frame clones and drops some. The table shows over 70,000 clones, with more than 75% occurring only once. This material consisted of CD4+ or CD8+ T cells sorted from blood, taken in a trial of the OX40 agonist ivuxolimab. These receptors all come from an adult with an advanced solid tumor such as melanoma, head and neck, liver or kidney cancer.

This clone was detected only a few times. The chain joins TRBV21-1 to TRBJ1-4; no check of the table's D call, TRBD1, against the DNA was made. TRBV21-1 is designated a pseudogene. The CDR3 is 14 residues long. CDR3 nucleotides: TGTGCCAGCAGCAAAAGTGCAGGGGAAGCAAAACTGTTTTTT. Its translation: CASSKSAGEAKLFF.

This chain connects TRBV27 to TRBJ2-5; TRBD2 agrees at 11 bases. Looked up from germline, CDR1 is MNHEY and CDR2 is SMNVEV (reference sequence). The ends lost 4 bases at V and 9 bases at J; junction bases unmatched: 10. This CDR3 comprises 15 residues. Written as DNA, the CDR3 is TGTGCCAGCAGTTCAGTTAGCGGGAGGGCCAGGTCCCAGTACTTC. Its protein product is CASSSVSGRARSQYF.

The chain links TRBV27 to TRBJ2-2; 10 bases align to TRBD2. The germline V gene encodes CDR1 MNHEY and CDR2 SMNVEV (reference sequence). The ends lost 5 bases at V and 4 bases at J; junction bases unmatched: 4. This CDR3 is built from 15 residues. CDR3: CASSTGLAVTGELFF. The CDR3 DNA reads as TGTGCCAGCAGTACCGGACTAGCGGTCACCGGGGAGCTGTTTTTT.

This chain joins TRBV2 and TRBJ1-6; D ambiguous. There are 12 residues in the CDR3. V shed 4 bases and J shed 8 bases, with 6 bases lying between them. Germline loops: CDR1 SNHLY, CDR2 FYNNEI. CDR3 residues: CASSGEDSPLHF. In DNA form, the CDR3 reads TGTGCCAGCAGTGGGGAGGATTCACCCCTCCACTTT.

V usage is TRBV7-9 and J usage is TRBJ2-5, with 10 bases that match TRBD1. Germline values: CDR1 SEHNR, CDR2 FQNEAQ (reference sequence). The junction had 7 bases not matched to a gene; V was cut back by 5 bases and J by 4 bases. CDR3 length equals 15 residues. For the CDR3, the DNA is TGTGCCAGCAGCACACCGACAGGGGGCTCAGAGACCCAGTACTTC. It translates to CASSTPTGGSETQYF.

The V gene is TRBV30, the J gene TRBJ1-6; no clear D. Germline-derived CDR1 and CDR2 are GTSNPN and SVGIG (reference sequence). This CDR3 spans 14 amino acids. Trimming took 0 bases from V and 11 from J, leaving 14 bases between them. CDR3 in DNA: TGTGCCTGGAGTGTACGGGGAGGTATGACACCCCTCCACTTT. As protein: CAWSVRGGMTPLHF. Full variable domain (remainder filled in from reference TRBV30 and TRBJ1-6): SQTIHQWPATLVQPVGSPLSLECTVEGTSNPNLYWYRQAAGRGLQLLFYSVGIGQISSEVPQNLSASRPQDRQFILSSKKLLLSDSGFYLCAWSVRGGMTPLHFGNGTRLTVT.

The CDR3 DNA reads as TGTGCCAGCAGTTACACAACTAGCGGGAGGTCCGGGGAGCTGTTTTTT. This codes for CASSYTTSGRSGELFF. The V gene is TRBV6-5, the J gene TRBJ2-2, with 12 bases lining up with TRBD2. There are 16 residues in the CDR3. The V gene's germline CDR1 is MNHEY and CDR2 SVGAGI. Unmatched junction bases numbered 4, after V lost 2 bases and J lost 6 bases.

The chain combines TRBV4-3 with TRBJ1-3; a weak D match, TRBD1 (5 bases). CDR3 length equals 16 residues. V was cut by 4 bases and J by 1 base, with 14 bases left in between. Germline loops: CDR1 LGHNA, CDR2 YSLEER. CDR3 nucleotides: TGCGCCAGCAGCCCGGGACTCCCGGGATCTGGAAACACCATATATTTT. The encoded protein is CASSPGLPGSGNTIYF.

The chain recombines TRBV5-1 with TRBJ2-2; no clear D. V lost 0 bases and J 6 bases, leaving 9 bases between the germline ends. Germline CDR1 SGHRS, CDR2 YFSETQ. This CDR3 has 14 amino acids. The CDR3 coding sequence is TGCGCCAGCAGCTTGGGCCAAAATGCCGGGGAGCTGTTTTTT. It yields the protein CASSLGQNAGELFF.

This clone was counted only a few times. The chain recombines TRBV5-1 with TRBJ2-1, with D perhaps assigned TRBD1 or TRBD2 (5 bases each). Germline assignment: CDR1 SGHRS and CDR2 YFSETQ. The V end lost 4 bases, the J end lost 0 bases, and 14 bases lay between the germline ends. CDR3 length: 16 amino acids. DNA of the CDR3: TGCGCCAGCAGCCTCGCCCAGAGGGGCTCCTACAATGAGCAGTTCTTC. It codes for CASSLAQRGSYNEQFF. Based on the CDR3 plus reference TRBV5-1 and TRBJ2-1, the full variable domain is KAGVTQTPRYLIKTRGQQVTLSCSPISGHRSVSWYQQTPGQGLQFLFEYFSETQRNKGNFPGRFSGRQFSNSRSEMNVSTLELGDSALYLCASSLAQRGSYNEQFFGPGTRLTVL.

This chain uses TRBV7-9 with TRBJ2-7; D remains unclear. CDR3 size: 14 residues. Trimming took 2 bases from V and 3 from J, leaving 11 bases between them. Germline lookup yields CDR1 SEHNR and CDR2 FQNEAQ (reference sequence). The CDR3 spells CASSLSTGIYEQYF. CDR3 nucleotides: TGTGCCAGCAGCTTAAGTACCGGAATCTACGAGCAGTACTTC.

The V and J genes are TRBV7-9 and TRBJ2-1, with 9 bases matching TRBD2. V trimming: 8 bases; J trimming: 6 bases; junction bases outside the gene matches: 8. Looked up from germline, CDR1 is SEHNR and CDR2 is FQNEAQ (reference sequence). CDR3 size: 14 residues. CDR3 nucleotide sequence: TGTGCCAGCGGATCCGGGACTAGCTTCAATGAGCAGTTCTTC. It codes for CASGSGTSFNEQFF. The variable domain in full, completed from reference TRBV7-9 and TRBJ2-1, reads DTGVSQNPRHKITKRGQNVTFRCDPISEHNRLYWYRQTLGQGPEFLTYFQNEAQLEKSRLLSDRFSAERPKGSFSTLEIQRTEQGDSAMYLCASGSGTSFNEQFFGPGTRLTVL.

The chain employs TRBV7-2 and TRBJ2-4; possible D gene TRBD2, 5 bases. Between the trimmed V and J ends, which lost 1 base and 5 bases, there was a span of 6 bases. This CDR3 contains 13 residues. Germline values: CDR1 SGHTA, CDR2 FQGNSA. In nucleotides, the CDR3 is TGTGCCAGCAGCTTAGGGCGGGAAAACATTCAGTACTTC. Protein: CASSLGRENIQYF. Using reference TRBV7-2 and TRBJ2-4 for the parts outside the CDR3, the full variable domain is GAGVSQSPSNKVTEKGKDVELRCDPISGHTALYWYRQSLGQGLEFLIYFQGNSAPDKSGLPSDRFSAERTGGSVSTLTIQRTQQEDSAVYLCASSLGRENIQYFGAGTRLSVL.

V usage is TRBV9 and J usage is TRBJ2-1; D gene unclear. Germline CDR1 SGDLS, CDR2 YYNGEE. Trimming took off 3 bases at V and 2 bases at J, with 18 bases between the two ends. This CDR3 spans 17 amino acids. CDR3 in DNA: TGTGCCAGCAGCGCATACTCCGGGCGCCGTACCTACAATGAGCAGTTCTTC. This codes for CASSAYSGRRTYNEQFF.

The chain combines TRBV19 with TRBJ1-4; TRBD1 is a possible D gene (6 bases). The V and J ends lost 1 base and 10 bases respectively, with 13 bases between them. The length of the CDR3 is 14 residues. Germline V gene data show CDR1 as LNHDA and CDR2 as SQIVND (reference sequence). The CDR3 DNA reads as TGTGCCAGTAGTATAGTTTGGGGGCCTGGAAAACTGTTTTTT. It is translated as CASSIVWGPGKLFF.

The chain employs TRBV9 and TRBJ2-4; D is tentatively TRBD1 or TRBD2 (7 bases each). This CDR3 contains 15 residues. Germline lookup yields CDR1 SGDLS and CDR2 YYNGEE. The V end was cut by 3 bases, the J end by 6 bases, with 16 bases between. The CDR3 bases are TGTGCCAGCAGCGCCGGGGGAGGGGGCTCAAACATTCAGTACTTC. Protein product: CASSAGGGGSNIQYF.

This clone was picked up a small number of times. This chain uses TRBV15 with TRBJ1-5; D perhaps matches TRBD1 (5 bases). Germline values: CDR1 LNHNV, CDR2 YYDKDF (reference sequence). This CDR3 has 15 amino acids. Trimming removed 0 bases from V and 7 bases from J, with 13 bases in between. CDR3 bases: TGTGCCACCAGCAGAGATAGGGCAGGGTGGCAGCCCCAGCATTTT. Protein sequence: CATSRDRAGWQPQHF.

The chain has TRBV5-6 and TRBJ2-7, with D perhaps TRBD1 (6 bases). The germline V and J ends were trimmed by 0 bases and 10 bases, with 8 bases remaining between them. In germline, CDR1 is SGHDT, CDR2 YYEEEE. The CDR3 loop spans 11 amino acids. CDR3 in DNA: TGTGCCAGCAGCTTGGGGGGGCTACAGTACTTC. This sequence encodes CASSLGGLQYF. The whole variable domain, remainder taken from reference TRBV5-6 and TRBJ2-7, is DAGVTQSPTHLIKTRGQQVTLRCSPKSGHDTVSWYQQALGQGPQFIFQYYEEEERQRGNFPDRFSGHQFPNYSSELNVNALLLGDSALYLCASSLGGLQYFGPGTRLTVT.